This entry features one T cell receptor beta chain sequence. The antigen is undetermined. This specimen comes from a study of CD8 T cells in ankylosing spondylitis. Regarding the study as a whole: Certain motif variants had earlier been reported in reactive arthritis synovial fluid and blood. Researchers report that disease-linked clones proved CD8+ and relatively rare in peripheral blood. Typical of ankylosing spondylitis blood, it appeared, was a TCR beta motif of eight highly homologous variants. Disease-linked clones were reportedly significantly enriched in matched ankylosing spondylitis synovial fluid.

Trimming took off 1 base at V and 5 bases at J, with 12 bases between the two ends. Germline V gives CDR1 SGHKS, CDR2 YYEKEE (reference sequence). The CDR3 is made up of 14 amino acids. Making the TCR beta libraries involved quantitative 5'-RACE with molecular barcodes. TCRdb re-called the 5' RACE reads with MiXCR, one entry per CDR3 protein. Found here are fewer than 500,000 distinct CDR3 sequences, 20% to 30% of them singletons; the top ten hold 0.89%. The chain carries TRBV5-5 and TRBJ2-5; D remains unclear. The sequenced sample was blood, either unsorted or a sorted T cell fraction (not recorded which). This sequence was found in a male donor with ankylosing spondylitis. The CDR3: CASSLYSHRETQYF. CDR3 DNA: TGTGCCAGCAGCTTGTATAGCCATCGGGAGACCCAGTACTTC.